The 28 T cell receptor beta chains given below trace back to one sample, sequenced in a study of blood T cell repertoires in COVID-19. The table came from immunoSEQ multiplex PCR; TCRdb's copy has only in-frame clones and leaves some out. The table records tens of thousands of clones, 88% of them present only once. The sequencing input was peripheral blood. These receptors originate from a human donor in a cohort sampled during active COVID-19.

The chain recombines TRBV5-1 with TRBJ1-1; 8 bases map to TRBD1. In germline, CDR1 is SGHRS, CDR2 YFSETQ. The V segment lost 4 bases and the J segment 6 bases; nucleotides outside the gene matches: 8. CDR3 length equals 14 residues. The CDR3 nucleotides are TGCGCCAGCAGCATCGGACAGGGTACCCCTGAAGCTTTCTTT. Translating gives CASSIGQGTPEAFF.

There are a few counts of this clone. V and J are TRBV6-4 and TRBJ2-2; no definite D call. Germline V gene data show CDR1 as MRHNA and CDR2 as SNTAGT. Between the trimmed V and J ends, which lost 0 bases and 3 bases, there was a span of 11 bases. There are 16 residues in the CDR3. In nucleotides, the CDR3 is TGTGCCAGCAGTGACTCGGGCAGCTCGGACACCGGGGAGCTGTTTTTT. Protein sequence: CASSDSGSSDTGELFF.

This chain uses TRBV19 with TRBJ1-2; 7 bases are shared with TRBD1. This CDR3 has 15 residues. In germline, CDR1 is LNHDA, CDR2 SQIVND (reference sequence). The V segment lost 4 bases and the J segment 6 bases; nucleotides outside the gene matches: 11. The CDR3 spells CASSTDRVLADGYTF. CDR3 bases: TGTGCCAGTAGTACTGACAGGGTGCTAGCTGATGGCTACACCTTC. The whole variable domain, remainder taken from reference TRBV19 and TRBJ1-2, is DGGITQSPKYLFRKEGQNVTLSCEQNLNHDAMYWYRQDPGQGLRLIYYSQIVNDFQKGDIAEGYSVSREKKESFPLTVTSAQKNPTAFYLCASSTDRVLADGYTFGSGTRLTVV.

V is TRBV10-1 and J is TRBJ2-7; 7 nucleotides agree with TRBD2. Germline CDR1 reads WNHNN; CDR2 reads SYGVQD (reference sequence). V lost 0 bases and J lost 3; bases outside the gene matches: 2. This CDR3 comprises 14 residues. Written as DNA, the CDR3 is TGCGCCAGCAGTGAGTCTGGCGGGGGCTACGAGCAGTACTTC. Protein: CASSESGGGYEQYF.

J is TRBJ2-3 and V is TRBV3-1 (or the pseudogene TRBV3-2); D is perhaps TRBD2 (6 bases). Trimming removed 1 base at V and 4 bases at J, with 6 bases between. The length of the CDR3 is 13 residues. Germline CDR1 reads LGHDT; CDR2 reads YNNKEL (reference sequence). CDR3 loop: CASSQGGADTQYF. DNA for the CDR3: TGTGCCAGCAGCCAAGGGGGGGCAGATACGCAGTATTTT.

V and J are TRBV18 and TRBJ1-3, with a tentative D call TRBD1 (6 bases). V was trimmed by 3 bases and J by 0 bases, leaving 15 bases between them. Germline loops: CDR1 KGHSH, CDR2 LQKENI. This CDR3 is 17 amino acids long. This CDR3 is CASSPGFPGASGNTIYF. The CDR3 nucleotides read TGTGCCAGCTCACCTGGTTTCCCAGGGGCCTCTGGAAACACCATATATTTT.

The CDR3 DNA reads as TGTGCCTGGAGTGTACAGGCAGCCTACGAGCAGTACTTC. The encoded protein is CAWSVQAAYEQYF. The chain couples TRBV30 to TRBJ2-7; possibly TRBD1 for D (5 bases). Deletions cut 0 bases from V and 2 bases from J, with 8 bases between. Germline V CDR1 and CDR2: GTSNPN, SVGIG (reference sequence). The CDR3 consists of 13 residues.

This clone came up once. This sequence joins TRBV5-8 and TRBJ1-5; no clear D. Trimming left V 4 bases short and J 5 bases short, with 16 bases between. In germline, CDR1 is SGHTS, CDR2 YDEGEE. The CDR3 loop spans 15 amino acids. The CDR3 is CASSLGLIGDQPQHF. The CDR3 region has the DNA TGTGCCAGCAGCCTCGGACTTATCGGGGATCAGCCCCAGCATTTT.

This clone was seen only once. The J gene is TRBJ1-3, the V gene TRBV29-1, with TRBD1 as a possible D gene (6 bases). Trimming removed 6 bases at V and 9 bases at J, with 18 bases between. CDR3 size: 13 residues. Germline V gene sequence: CDR1 SQVTM, CDR2 ANQGSEA. CDR3 loop: CSVAGGAWGTIYF. CDR3 nucleotide sequence: TGCAGCGTGGCGGGGGGGGCCTGGGGCACCATATATTTT.

This clone was recorded once. The chain is built from TRBV27 and TRBJ1-2, with 8 bases fitting TRBD1. Germline CDR1 MNHEY, CDR2 SMNVEV (reference sequence). This CDR3 is built from 15 residues. Germline trimming cut 6 bases from V and 4 bases from J; bases unmatched to any gene: 10. CDR3 nucleotides: TGTGCCAGCAGCCCCTCGACAGGGGCAAGCTATGGCTACACCTTC. This translates into CASSPSTGASYGYTF.

This chain links TRBV11-3 with TRBJ2-5; 9 nucleotides match TRBD2. Germline V CDR1 and CDR2: SGHNT, YENEEA. The CDR3 runs 16 residues. V lost 1 base, J lost 0 bases, and 3 bases stayed unmatched. CDR3 residues: CASSLGTSGHQETQYF. CDR3 nucleotide sequence: TGTGCCAGCAGCTTAGGAACTAGCGGGCACCAAGAGACCCAGTACTTC.

V gene TRBV11-1 combines with J gene TRBJ1-1; D remains unclear. The CDR3 loop spans 14 amino acids. Per the germline V gene, CDR1 is SGHAT and CDR2 is FQDESV (reference sequence). Trimming took 5 bases from V and 0 from J, leaving 10 bases between them. The CDR3 coding sequence is TGTGCCAGCAGCCCATCAAGCATGAACACTGAAGCTTTCTTT. It specifies CASSPSSMNTEAFF.

This clone was seen just once. This sequence joins TRBV2 and TRBJ2-3; tentative D call: TRBD2 (5 bases). Germline loops: CDR1 SNHLY, CDR2 FYNNEI. The V gene lost 6 bases and the J gene lost 0 bases, with 13 bases spanning the gap. The CDR3 extends over 15 amino acids. The CDR3 here is CASSSLSGSTDTQYF. The CDR3 DNA is TGTGCCAGCAGCTCCCTCAGCGGTAGCACAGATACGCAGTATTTT.

The CDR3 loop is CASSSNRGQAYEQYF. The CDR3, as DNA: TGCGCCAGCAGCTCGAACAGGGGCCAAGCCTACGAGCAGTACTTC. The gene calls are TRBV5-1 and TRBJ2-7; 7 positions match TRBD1. Germline CDR1 and CDR2: SGHRS and YFSETQ. CDR3 length equals 15 residues. J lost 2 bases, V lost 3 bases, and 8 bases had no gene match.

The V gene is TRBV6-5, the J gene TRBJ2-7, with 8 bases that match TRBD1. The CDR3 has 13 residues. The V and J ends lost 6 bases and 6 bases, in that order; junction bases with no gene match: 7. CDR1 MNHEY and CDR2 SVGAGI come from the germline V gene. The CDR3 region has the DNA TGTGCCAGCAGAGATGACAGGGGAGGCGAGCAGTACTTC. Amino acid sequence: CASRDDRGGEQYF.

This clone was seen a few times. The rearrangement uses TRBV6-2 or TRBV6-3 and TRBJ1-2, with TRBD1 as a possible D gene (5 bases). This CDR3 is 13 amino acids long. Per the germline V gene, CDR1 is MNHEY and CDR2 is SVGEGT. With 5 bases removed from V and 8 bases from J, the gap between germline ends came to 15 bases. The CDR3 region is CASSPTRQSGYTF. CDR3 in DNA: TGTGCCAGCAGTCCAACTCGACAGAGCGGCTACACCTTC.

V gene TRBV5-4 combines with J gene TRBJ2-7, with no clear D. Trimming removed 4 bases from V and 5 bases from J, with 19 bases in between. Germline V CDR1 and CDR2: SGHNT, YYREEE (reference sequence). The CDR3 covers 15 residues. As DNA, the CDR3 is TGTGCCAGCAGCCAAGGCCTGGGCTCCCCCAACGAGCAGTACTTC. Translated, it gives CASSQGLGSPNEQYF.

The chain is built from TRBV7-8 and TRBJ2-1, with 16 bases lining up with TRBD2. With V trimmed by 5 bases and J by 4 bases, 5 bases remained unmatched. CDR1 is SGHVS and CDR2 is FQNEAQ in the germline V gene. The CDR3 runs to 17 residues. The CDR3 region is CASSGPGLAGGYNEQFF. In DNA, the CDR3 is TGTGCCAGCAGCGGGCCGGGACTAGCGGGGGGGTACAATGAGCAGTTCTTC.

The genes are TRBV13 and TRBJ2-1, with a possible D match to TRBD2 (6 bases). The germline CDR1 and CDR2 sequences are PRHDT and FYEKMQ (reference sequence). V lost 0 bases and J 7 bases, leaving 10 bases between the germline ends. The CDR3 extends over 14 amino acids. The CDR3 region has the DNA TGTGCCAGCAGCTTAGGCACCGGGGGTAATGAGCAGTTCTTC. This encodes CASSLGTGGNEQFF.

The chain couples TRBV2 to TRBJ2-1; TRBD2 aligns across 11 bases. Germline CDR1 reads SNHLY; CDR2 reads FYNNEI. Trimming at V came to 6 bases and at J to 8 bases, leaving 15 bases not matched to a gene. This CDR3 comprises 17 residues. In DNA, the CDR3 is TGTGCCAGCAGCCTAGGGAGGGGGCTAGCGGGAGGACATGAGCAGTTCTTC. Amino acid sequence: CASSLGRGLAGGHEQFF. Drawing the rest from reference TRBV2 and TRBJ2-1, the complete variable domain is EPEVTQTPSHQVTQMGQEVILRCVPISNHLYFYWYRQILGQKVEFLVSFYNNEISEKSEIFDDQFSVERPDGSNFTLKIRSTKLEDSAMYFCASSLGRGLAGGHEQFFGPGTRLTVL.

The chain uses TRBV28 and TRBJ2-7; TRBD1 aligns across 7 bases. Germline V gene sequence: CDR1 MDHEN, CDR2 SYDVKM. This CDR3 is built from 13 residues. V shed 5 bases, J shed 12 bases, and the junction held 13 bases outside the gene matches. The CDR3 is CASSRDSALRGYF. In DNA form, the CDR3 reads TGTGCCAGCAGTCGGGACAGTGCCCTACGTGGGTACTTC. The variable domain in full, with the rest retrieved from reference TRBV28 and TRBJ2-7, is DVKVTQSSRYLVKRTGEKVFLECVQDMDHENMFWYRQDPGLGLRLIYFSYDVKMKEKGDIPEGYSVSREKKERFSLILESASTNQTSMYLCASSRDSALRGYFGPGTRLTVT.

J is TRBJ2-7 and V is TRBV9; D may be TRBD1 (5 bases). The V and J ends lost 4 bases and 7 bases respectively, with 15 bases between them. This CDR3 is built from 13 residues. Germline CDR1 reads SGDLS; CDR2 reads YYNGEE. CDR3 sequence: CASSSGPFEEQYF. The CDR3 coding sequence is TGTGCCAGCAGCTCAGGGCCCTTTGAGGAGCAGTACTTC. Full variable domain (remainder filled in from reference TRBV9 and TRBJ2-7): DSGVTQTPKHLITATGQRVTLRCSPRSGDLSVYWYQQSLDQGLQFLIQYYNGEERAKGNILERFSAQQFPDLHSELNLSSLELGDSALYFCASSSGPFEEQYFGPGTRLTVT.

This sequence joins TRBV2 and TRBJ2-1, with 8 bases fitting TRBD2. The CDR3 length is 16 residues. Germline-derived CDR1 and CDR2 are SNHLY and FYNNEI. J gave up 2 bases and V 1 base, and 4 bases lay outside the gene matches. The CDR3 coding sequence is TGTGCCAGCAGTGAAGATGATAGCGGGACCTACAATGAGCAGTTCTTC. Protein: CASSEDDSGTYNEQFF.

The genes are TRBV19 and TRBJ1-1; D is unclear. Germline V gives CDR1 LNHDA, CDR2 SQIVND (reference sequence). The CDR3 sequence is 13 residues long. V lost 5 bases to trimming and J lost 2 bases, with 9 bases between them. The CDR3 sequence is CASSGQYNTEAFF. The DNA for the CDR3 is TGTGCCAGTAGTGGTCAGTACAACACTGAAGCTTTCTTT.

This chain links TRBV6-5 with TRBJ1-6; possibly TRBD1 for D (6 bases). From germline, CDR1 is MNHEY and CDR2 SVGAGI. Between the trimmed V and J ends, which lost 0 bases and 7 bases, there was a span of 10 bases. The CDR3 runs to 15 residues. For the CDR3, the DNA is TGTGCCAGCAGTTACTCGATCAGGGGAAATTCACCCCTCCACTTT. This gives the protein CASSYSIRGNSPLHF.

This clone was seen a single time. The genes are TRBV29-1 and TRBJ1-1, with D possibly matching TRBD1 (5 bases). The germline V gene has CDR1 SQVTM and CDR2 ANQGSEA. There are 13 residues in the CDR3. V lost 4 bases, J lost 1 base, and 10 bases lay in between. CDR3 residues: CSVVGVANTEAFF. As DNA, the CDR3 is TGCAGCGTTGTAGGGGTGGCGAACACTGAAGCTTTCTTT.

This chain uses TRBV20-1 with TRBJ2-3, with 13 bases fitting TRBD2. There are 17 residues in the CDR3. The V segment lost 3 bases and the J segment 1 base; nucleotides outside the gene matches: 7. Germline V gene sequence: CDR1 DFQATT, CDR2 SNEGSKA (reference sequence). The CDR3 sequence is CSASGLAGDLGTDTQYF. DNA for the CDR3: TGCAGTGCTAGTGGACTAGCGGGAGATTTGGGCACAGATACGCAGTATTTT.

The gene calls are TRBV28 and TRBJ1-1, with unresolved D. CDR1 is MDHEN, CDR2 SYDVKM, per germline. The CDR3 runs to 13 residues. The V end lost 5 bases, the J end lost 0 bases, and 7 bases lay between the germline ends. The CDR3 DNA follows: TGTGCCAGCAGTAATGCGGTGAACACTGAAGCTTTCTTT. This encodes CASSNAVNTEAFF.